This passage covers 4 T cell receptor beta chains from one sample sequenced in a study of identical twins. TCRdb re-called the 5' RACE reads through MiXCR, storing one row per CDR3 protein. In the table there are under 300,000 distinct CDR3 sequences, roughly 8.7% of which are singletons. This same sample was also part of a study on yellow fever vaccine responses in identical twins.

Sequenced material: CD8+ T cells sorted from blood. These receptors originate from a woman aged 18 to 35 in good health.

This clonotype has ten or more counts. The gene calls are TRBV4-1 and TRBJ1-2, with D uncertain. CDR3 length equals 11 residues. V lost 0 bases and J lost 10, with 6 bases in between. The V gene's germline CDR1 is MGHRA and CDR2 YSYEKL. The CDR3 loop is CASSQDLYYTF. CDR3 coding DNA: TGCGCCAGCAGCCAAGATTTGTACTACACCTTC.

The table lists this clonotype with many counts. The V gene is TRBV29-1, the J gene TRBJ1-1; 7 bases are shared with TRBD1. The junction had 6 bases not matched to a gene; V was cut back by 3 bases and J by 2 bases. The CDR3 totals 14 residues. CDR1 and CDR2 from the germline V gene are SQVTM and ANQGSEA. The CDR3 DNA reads TGCAGCGTTGAGGGGGACAGCGCAAACACTGAAGCTTTCTTT. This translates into CSVEGDSANTEAFF. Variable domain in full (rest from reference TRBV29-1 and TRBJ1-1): SAVISQKPSRDICQRGTSLTIQCQVDSQVTMMFWYRQQPGQSLTLIATANQGSEATYESGFVIDKFPISRPNLTFSTLTVSNMSPEDSSIYLCSVEGDSANTEAFFGQGTRLTVV.

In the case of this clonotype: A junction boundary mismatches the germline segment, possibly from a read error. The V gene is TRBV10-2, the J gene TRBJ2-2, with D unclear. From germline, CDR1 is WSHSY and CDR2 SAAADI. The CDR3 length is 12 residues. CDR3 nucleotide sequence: TGCGCCAGCGGTGAGCCCACCGGGGAGCTGTTTTTT. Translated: CASGEPTGELFF.

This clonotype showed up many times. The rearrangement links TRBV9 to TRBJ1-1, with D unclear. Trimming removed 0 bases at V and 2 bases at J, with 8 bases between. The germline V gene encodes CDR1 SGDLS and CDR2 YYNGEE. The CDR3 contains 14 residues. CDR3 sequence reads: CASSVVGPNTEAFF. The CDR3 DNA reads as TGTGCCAGCAGCGTAGTAGGTCCTAACACTGAAGCTTTCTTT.